The sequence of this T cell receptor (beta chain) was determined in a study of OX40 agonist ivuxolimab in advanced cancers. Profiled with immunoSEQ multiplex PCR; TCRdb holds only in-frame clones, not every one. Altogether 22,000 or so clones are present, 85% to 90% being singletons, with the ten largest covering approximately 29%. The V gene lost 5 bases and the J gene lost 2 bases, with 9 bases spanning the gap. The germline gives CDR1 LNHDA, CDR2 SQIVND (reference sequence). The CDR3 contains 13 residues. The sequence was collected from an adult with an advanced solid tumor such as melanoma, head and neck, liver or kidney cancer. This chain uses TRBV19 with TRBJ1-1, with unresolved D. Sequencing used CD4+ or CD8+ T cells sorted from blood, obtained in a trial of the OX40 agonist ivuxolimab. The CDR3 coding sequence is TGTGCCAGTAGTTTTGAGATCAACACTGAAGCTTTCTTT. As protein: CASSFEINTEAFF.